This TCR beta chain was recorded in a study of blood T cell repertoires in COVID-19 (dated by TCRdb to 2019 to 2021). The study in broad terms: Samples covering the acute and convalescent phases of COVID-19 were provided by collaborators in the United States, Italy and Spain. A de-identified subject ID, COVID-19 status, age in years and sex were almost always included in the sample metadata. The material from the prospective study consisted of cDNA or gDNA derived from T cells, B-cell-depleted T cells, or PBMCs. Samples came from the ongoing ImmuneRACE study (first 160 participants) plus 1,254 subjects from 6 global collaborators. Where available, HLA class I and class II types were obtained from metadata supplied by the sample provider rather than from assay-based typing. The repertoires were released in a freely available public database meant as a resource for research on the immune response to SARS-CoV-2. Subjects who had been exposed to COVID-19, were actively infected with it, or had recovered from it provided the deeply sampled blood TCRbeta repertoires that made up the dataset. Study-wide findings and limitations: The amount of clinical and demographic metadata varied by source and participant and was provided uncurated.

One collaborating source in Seattle enrolled patients during active infection and followed them longitudinally through the course of disease. Collaborating institutions collected whole blood in K2EDTA tubes following their own protocols. For TCRbeta analysis, collaborator samples were shipped as frozen whole blood, as isolated PBMCs, or as DNA extracted from either sample type. Concerning this clone itself: Its antigen remains unidentified. Nothing much larger sits one base from this clone, and base qualities are not available.

TCRbeta CDR3 regions were amplified from genomic DNA using the immunoSEQ Assay, a bias-controlled multiplex PCR. Under the source paper's analysis protocol: Nucleated cell counts per sample were estimated from amplification of reference gene primers within the assay. Sequence reads were collapsed and filtered to measure the absolute abundance of every unique TCRbeta CDR3 rearrangement. Productive Simpson clonality was computed per sample as the square root of Simpson's diversity index over productive rearrangements. The table comes from immuneACCESS by way of TCRdb, which keeps in-frame sequences with V and J called. Part of the clones is missing from these tables; in studies checked, under half for an unresolved V gene and the rest for unknown reasons. V, J and clone size are taken as reported in that table, and D and trimming were inferred from the DNA itself. In this sample the table shows 250,000 to 300,000 clones, approximately 86% of which occur a single time. Of the sample, about an eighth falls within the top ten clones.

The V and J ends are trimmed by 2 bases and 3 bases, leaving 21 bases between them. The CDR3 starts with the cysteine, ends with the phenylalanine, and has 18 residues. Just the 54-base CDR3 DNA is kept, in frame starting at base 1. CDR1 SGHDN and CDR2 FVKESK are derived from the germline V gene. Source material: peripheral blood. The sequence was obtained from a woman in her 70s with COVID-19, enrolled during active disease. The sequence links TRBV14 to TRBJ2-3; a tentative D call is TRBD2 (6 bases match). The DNA reads TGTGCCAGCAGCCAACGGCGGGGCGGGACCCTAGTGACAGATACGCAGTATTTT. This codes for CASSQRRGGTLVTDTQYF.